This entry features one TCR beta chain sequence. Only in-frame clones appear in the TCRdb table, and some are missing; sequencing was by immunoSEQ multiplex PCR. The repertoire holds about 1.1 million clones, approximately 78% seen once, with 0.5% to 0.65% in the top ten. Trimming removed 4 bases from V and 9 bases from J, with 16 bases in between. CDR1 is SGHRS, CDR2 YFSETQ, per germline. The CDR3 totals 13 residues. This sample is drawn from a study of shared clonotypes between healthy human individuals. The study drew its donors from healthy HIV-negative adults without recent acute infections or vaccinations.

The chain combines TRBV5-1 with TRBJ1-1; D is possibly TRBD1 (5 bases). The receptor's source is a man between 18 and 29 years old in good health. Some clones in this sample may be carry-over from other donors' samples. Sequenced sample: memory CD4+ T cells from PBMCs. Regarding subset: CD45RA-negative fraction. CDR3 in DNA: TGCGCCAGCAGCATAGGACATTATGAGCAAGCTTTCTTT. As protein: CASSIGHYEQAFF.